These 17 T cell receptor beta chains share one sample of origin, sequenced in a study of T cells after yellow fever vaccination. Using its own MiXCR run on the 5' RACE reads, TCRdb lists one record per CDR3 protein. The sample yields some 390,000 distinct CDR3 sequences, around 20% seen once. Sequenced here: PBMCs, sampled before the yellow fever booster vaccination. These receptors were collected from a man between 18 and 29 years old who received the YFV17D yellow fever vaccine.

This clonotype appeared a few times. This sequence joins TRBV4-1 and TRBJ2-5; possible D gene TRBD2, 6 bases. The CDR3 contains 14 residues. From germline, CDR1 is MGHRA and CDR2 YSYEKL. Trimming removed 1 base from V and 5 bases from J, with 11 bases in between. The CDR3 region has the DNA TGCGCCAGCAGCCAAGTCGCCGGAGGGGAGACCCAGTACTTC. This translates into CASSQVAGGETQYF.

This sequence joins TRBV6-5 and TRBJ1-4, with D unresolved. V dropped 2 bases and J dropped 6 bases, with 13 bases sitting between them. The CDR3 covers 15 residues. The germline V gene has CDR1 MNHEY and CDR2 SVGAGI. The CDR3 here is CASSYLEKVHEKLFF. In DNA, the CDR3 is TGTGCCAGCAGTTACCTCGAGAAGGTGCATGAAAAACTGTTTTTT.

This clonotype was seen a few times. The V and J genes are TRBV29-1 and TRBJ2-2; TRBD1 aligns across 7 bases. CDR3 length: 14 residues. Germline V gives CDR1 SQVTM, CDR2 ANQGSEA. The ends lost 5 bases at V and 5 bases at J; junction bases unmatched: 8. CDR3 loop: CSVRGQSFTGELFF. DNA of the CDR3: TGCAGCGTTAGGGGACAGTCTTTTACCGGGGAGCTGTTTTTT.

The chain combines TRBV5-1 with TRBJ2-5; 7 bases agree with TRBD1. V lost 2 bases to trimming and J lost 1 base; unmatched junction nucleotides: 5. The germline V gene encodes CDR1 SGHRS and CDR2 YFSETQ. This CDR3 contains 15 residues. CDR3 DNA sequence: TGCGCCAGCAGCTTTACAGGGGACGTCCAAGAGACCCAGTACTTC. This codes for CASSFTGDVQETQYF.

The gene calls are TRBV21-1 and TRBJ1-6; TRBD1 is the table's D call and was not checked against the DNA. TRBV21-1 is a recognized pseudogene. The CDR3 spans 15 residues. The DNA for the CDR3 is TGTGCCAGCAGCAAACCGGACAGAGCAAATTCACCCCTCCACTTT. Protein sequence: CASSKPDRANSPLHF.

The DNA for the CDR3 is TGTGCCAGCAGCCCCTCAGGTCCGCCGGCACTGAACACTGAAGCTTTCTTT. Protein product: CASSPSGPPALNTEAFF. The chain is built from TRBV9 and TRBJ1-1; D remains unclear. The CDR3 is 17 amino acids. V shed 4 bases and J shed 0 bases, with 19 bases lying between them. Germline CDR1 and CDR2: SGDLS and YYNGEE.

This clonotype was seen once. This chain links TRBV7-9 with TRBJ1-1; 7 bases map to TRBD1. This CDR3 comprises 12 residues. The junction had 2 bases not matched to a gene; V was cut back by 5 bases and J by 5 bases. CDR1 is SEHNR and CDR2 is FQNEAQ in the germline V gene (reference sequence). The CDR3 coding sequence is TGTGCCAGCAGCACGACAGGGACTGAAGCTTTCTTT. It yields the protein CASSTTGTEAFF. The entire variable domain, with the rest obtained from reference TRBV7-9 and TRBJ1-1, is as follows: DTGVSQNPRHKITKRGQNVTFRCDPISEHNRLYWYRQTLGQGPEFLTYFQNEAQLEKSRLLSDRFSAERPKGSFSTLEIQRTEQGDSAMYLCASSTTGTEAFFGQGTRLTVV.

This chain connects TRBV5-1 to TRBJ2-2; 10 bases agree with TRBD1. V lost 3 bases, J lost 7 bases, and 6 bases stayed unmatched. The CDR3 is 15 residues long. In germline, CDR1 is SGHRS, CDR2 YFSETQ. The CDR3 loop reads CASSYGQGEHGELFF. In DNA form, the CDR3 reads TGCGCCAGCAGCTATGGACAGGGGGAGCACGGGGAGCTGTTTTTT. The full variable domain, rest sourced from reference TRBV5-1 and TRBJ2-2, is KAGVTQTPRYLIKTRGQQVTLSCSPISGHRSVSWYQQTPGQGLQFLFEYFSETQRNKGNFPGRFSGRQFSNSRSEMNVSTLELGDSALYLCASSYGQGEHGELFFGEGSRLTVL.

This clonotype has ten or more counts. The chain employs TRBV12-3 or TRBV12-4 and TRBJ2-1; D might be TRBD1 (6 bases). The CDR3 contains 12 residues. Between the trimmed V and J ends, which lost 6 bases and 6 bases, there was a span of 9 bases. The chain's CDR3 is CASSEGGNEQFF. The CDR3 DNA follows: TGTGCCAGCAGCGAAGGGGGCAATGAGCAGTTCTTC.

This clonotype has a handful of counts. The chain joins TRBV6-5 to TRBJ1-1; D gene ambiguous. CDR1 and CDR2 from the germline V gene are MNHEY and SVGAGI. The V gene lost 1 base and the J gene lost 4 bases, with 13 bases spanning the gap. CDR3 length equals 15 residues. The CDR3 protein is CASSYLSPTSTEAFF. CDR3 sequence (DNA): TGTGCCAGCAGTTACTTAAGCCCCACCTCCACTGAAGCTTTCTTT.

The chain combines TRBV6-2 or TRBV6-3 with TRBJ1-3, with 7 bases matching TRBD1. Trimming at V came to 6 bases and at J to 4 bases, leaving 6 bases not matched to a gene. The germline V gene has CDR1 MNHEY and CDR2 SVGEGT. The CDR3 runs 14 residues. CDR3 sequence (DNA): TGTGCCAGCAGACAAACAGGGGTCGGAAACACCATATATTTT. It translates to CASRQTGVGNTIYF.

The J gene is TRBJ2-5, the V gene TRBV2, with TRBD1 matching over 7 bases. CDR1 SNHLY and CDR2 FYNNEI come from the germline V gene. Trimming took 10 bases from V and 5 from J; bases not matched to a gene: 4. The CDR3 spans 11 residues. CDR3 bases: TGTGCCACACAGGGGTGGGAGACCCAGTACTTC. Its protein product is CATQGWETQYF.

This clonotype was seen more than once but under ten times. The chain recombines TRBV18 with TRBJ2-4; 7 bases line up with TRBD2. This CDR3 region has 16 residues. J was trimmed by 3 bases and V by 6 bases; bases with no gene match: 11. CDR1 and CDR2 from the germline V gene are KGHSH and LQKENI. CDR3 DNA: TGTGCCAGCTCGCTAACAGGCGGGGGAGACAAAAACATTCAGTACTTC. Translating gives CASSLTGGGDKNIQYF.

In its sample, this clonotype was seen a few times. The rearrangement joins TRBV11-2 to TRBJ1-6, with 8 bases lining up with TRBD1. V was pared by 3 bases and J by 3 bases, with 4 bases of the junction left unmatched. Germline CDR1 SGHAT, CDR2 FQNNGV. This CDR3 is 16 amino acids long. The CDR3, as DNA: TGTGCCAGCAGCTTGACCGGGACAGGCTATAATTCACCCCTCCACTTT. Translating gives CASSLTGTGYNSPLHF.

On this clonotype itself: At one boundary the junction diverges from the germline segment, which might be a read error. The V gene is TRBV5-1, the J gene TRBJ1-5, with 10 bases fitting TRBD1. The CDR3 has 15 amino acids. Germline V gene lookup returns CDR1 SGHRS and CDR2 YFSETQ. As DNA, the CDR3 is TGCGCCAGCAGCGGGGATGGGACAGGGGATCAGCCCCAGAATTTT. This encodes CASSGDGTGDQPQNF.

Here the CDR3 DNA reads TGCAGTGCGGGGGCCGCCCGAGTACAGACCCAGTACTTC. Translated: CSAGAARVQTQYF. The chain is built from TRBV20-1 and TRBJ2-5; the D gene is possibly TRBD1 (6 bases). The CDR3 length is 13 residues. Trimming shortened V by 6 bases and J by 6 bases, and 17 bases separated the two germline ends. CDR1 is DFQATT and CDR2 is SNEGSKA in the germline V gene (reference sequence).

This clonotype appeared a single time. V usage is TRBV18 and J usage is TRBJ2-2; D uncertain. CDR3 length: 15 amino acids. The germline V gene encodes CDR1 KGHSH and CDR2 LQKENI. With 6 bases removed from V and 2 bases from J, the gap between germline ends came to 13 bases. CDR3 nucleotide sequence: TGTGCCAGCTCCGAGTACCAGCCCAACACCGGGGAGCTGTTTTTT. Amino acid sequence: CASSEYQPNTGELFF.